The present T cell receptor (beta chain) was sequenced within a study of blood T cell repertoires in COVID-19. Across the study: Samples taken during acute and convalescent COVID-19 were collected in the United States, Italy and Spain. PBMCs, B-cell-depleted T cells, or T cells provided the cDNA or gDNA that made up the material.

Per the original methods: Estimated nucleated cell counts came from reference gene primer amplification. The assay was immunoSEQ multiplex PCR, and TCRdb's table has in-frame clones only and misses some. V, J and clone size derive from that table, while D and trimming were established from the DNA sequence. The table records around 65,000 clones, 60% to 80% of them present only once. With 5 bases removed from V and 3 bases from J, the gap between germline ends came to 16 bases. This CDR3 is 15 amino acids long. Germline CDR1 SGHTA, CDR2 FQGNSA. Sequencing was carried out using peripheral blood. The TCR originated in a man in his 60s with acute or convalescent COVID-19. V gene TRBV7-2 combines with J gene TRBJ1-1; the D gene is possibly TRBD1 (5 bases). This chain's CDR3 is CASSPWGEWDTEAFF. The CDR3 DNA sequence: TGTGCCAGCAGCCCCTGGGGGGAGTGGGACACTGAAGCTTTCTTT.